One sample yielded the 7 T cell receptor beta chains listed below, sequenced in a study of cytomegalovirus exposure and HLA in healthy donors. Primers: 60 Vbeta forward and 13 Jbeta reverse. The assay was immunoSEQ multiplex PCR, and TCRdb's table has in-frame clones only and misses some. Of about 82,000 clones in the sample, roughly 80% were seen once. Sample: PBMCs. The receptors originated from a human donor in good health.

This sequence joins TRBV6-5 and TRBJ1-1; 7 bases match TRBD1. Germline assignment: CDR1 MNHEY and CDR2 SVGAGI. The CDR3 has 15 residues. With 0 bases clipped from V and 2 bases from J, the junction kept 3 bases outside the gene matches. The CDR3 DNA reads TGTGCCAGCAGTTACTCGCGAGGGGGCAACACTGAAGCTTTCTTT. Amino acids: CASSYSRGGNTEAFF.

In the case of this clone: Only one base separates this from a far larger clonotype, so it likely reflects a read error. The CDR3: CASSPDKQNTEAFF. For the CDR3, the DNA is TGCGCCAGCAGTCCGGACAAGCAGAACACTGAAGCTTTCTTT. The V call is TRBV5-1, the J call TRBJ1-1, with D possibly being TRBD1 (5 bases). This CDR3 has 14 amino acids. Trimming shortened V by 5 bases and J by 1 base, and 12 bases separated the two germline ends. Germline-derived CDR1 and CDR2 are SGHRS and YFSETQ.

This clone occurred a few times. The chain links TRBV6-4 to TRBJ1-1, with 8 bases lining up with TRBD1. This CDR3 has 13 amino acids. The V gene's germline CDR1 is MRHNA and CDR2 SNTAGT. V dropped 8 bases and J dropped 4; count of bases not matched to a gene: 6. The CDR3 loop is CASVRQGTTEAFF. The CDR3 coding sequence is TGTGCCAGCGTAAGACAGGGGACCACTGAAGCTTTCTTT.

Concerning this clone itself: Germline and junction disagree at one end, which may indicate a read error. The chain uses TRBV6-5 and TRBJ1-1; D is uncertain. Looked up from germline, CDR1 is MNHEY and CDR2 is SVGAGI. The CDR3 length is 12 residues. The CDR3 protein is CASSNPREDVDF. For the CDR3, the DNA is TGTGCCAGCAGTAACCCCCGGGAGGACGTAGACTTT.

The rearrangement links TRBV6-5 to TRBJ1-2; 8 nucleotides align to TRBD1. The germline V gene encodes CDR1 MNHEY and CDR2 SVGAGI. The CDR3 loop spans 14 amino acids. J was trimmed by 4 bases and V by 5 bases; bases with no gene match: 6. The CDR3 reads CASSRSQGAYGYTF. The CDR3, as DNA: TGTGCCAGCAGTCGATCCCAGGGGGCCTATGGCTACACCTTC.

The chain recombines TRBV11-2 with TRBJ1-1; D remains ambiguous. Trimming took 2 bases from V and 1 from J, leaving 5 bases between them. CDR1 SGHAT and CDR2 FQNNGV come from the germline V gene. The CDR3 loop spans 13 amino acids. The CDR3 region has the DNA TGTGCCAGCAGCTTATCGGGGAACACTGAAGCTTTCTTT. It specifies CASSLSGNTEAFF.

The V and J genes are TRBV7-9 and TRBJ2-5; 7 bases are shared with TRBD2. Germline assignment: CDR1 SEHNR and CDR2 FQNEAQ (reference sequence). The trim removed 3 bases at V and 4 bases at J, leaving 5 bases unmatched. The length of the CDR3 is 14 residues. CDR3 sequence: CASSFNTGGETQYF. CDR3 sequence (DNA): TGTGCCAGCAGCTTCAACACGGGAGGAGAGACCCAGTACTTC.